Each of the 25 T cell receptor beta chains below was sequenced from the same sample in a study of blood T cell repertoires in COVID-19. Profiled with immunoSEQ multiplex PCR; TCRdb holds only in-frame clones, not every one. The data contain approximately 77,000 clones, 80% of them singletons. The specimen sequenced was peripheral blood. The receptors stem from a woman in her 70s with acute or convalescent COVID-19.

J is TRBJ1-1 and V is TRBV11-2; 7 nucleotides align to TRBD1. The CDR3 extends over 13 amino acids. The J segment lost 4 bases and the V segment lost 5 bases, leaving 4 bases of the junction unmatched. Germline CDR1 and CDR2: SGHAT and FQNNGV. The CDR3 DNA sequence: TGTGCCAGCAGCGTCAGGGGGAGCACTGAAGCTTTCTTT. Translating gives CASSVRGSTEAFF.

The chain joins TRBV3-1 (or the pseudogene TRBV3-2) to TRBJ2-1; no firm D call. From germline, CDR1 is LGHDT and CDR2 YNNKEL (reference sequence). With 2 bases removed from V and 6 bases from J, the gap between germline ends came to 5 bases. The CDR3 runs to 12 residues. The CDR3 coding sequence is TGTGCCAGCAGCCAAACAGCCAATGAGCAGTTCTTC. It encodes CASSQTANEQFF.

V is TRBV7-9 and J is TRBJ1-1; no definite D call. Trimming shortened V by 5 bases and J by 5 bases, and 18 bases separated the two germline ends. The CDR3 covers 15 residues. Germline V gene lookup returns CDR1 SEHNR and CDR2 FQNEAQ (reference sequence). The CDR3 region has the DNA TGTGCCAGCAGCCCCGAGCGCGGTGTGGCAACTGAAGCTTTCTTT. Its translation: CASSPERGVATEAFF. The whole variable domain, filled in from reference TRBV7-9 and TRBJ1-1, reads DTGVSQNPRHKITKRGQNVTFRCDPISEHNRLYWYRQTLGQGPEFLTYFQNEAQLEKSRLLSDRFSAERPKGSFSTLEIQRTEQGDSAMYLCASSPERGVATEAFFGQGTRLTVV.

In this sample, this clone turned up once. CDR3 DNA sequence: TGTGCCAGCAGCTTTATGGGACAGGGTACCTACGAGCAGTACTTC. This translates into CASSFMGQGTYEQYF. The V call is TRBV11-1, the J call TRBJ2-7, with TRBD1 identical over 9 bases. J was trimmed by 2 bases and V by 3 bases; bases with no gene match: 5. Germline values: CDR1 SGHAT, CDR2 FQDESV (reference sequence). The CDR3 sequence is 15 residues long.

V and J are TRBV5-1 and TRBJ2-3, with 9 bases that match TRBD2. The CDR3 has 14 amino acids. Germline CDR1 is SGHRS and CDR2 is YFSETQ. Trimming at V came to 2 bases and at J to 4 bases, leaving 2 bases not matched to a gene. CDR3 sequence (DNA): TGCGCCAGCAGCTTAAGCGGGGGGCCAGATACGCAGTATTTT. This sequence encodes CASSLSGGPDTQYF.

The chain recombines TRBV4-1 with TRBJ2-6; the D is unclear. V was clipped by 5 bases and J by 4 bases, with 15 bases between them. Per germline, CDR1 MGHRA and CDR2 YSYEKL. The CDR3 has 16 amino acids. The CDR3 loop is CASSYQPGAGANVLTF. The CDR3 coding sequence is TGCGCCAGCAGCTACCAACCGGGTGCCGGGGCCAACGTCCTGACTTTC.

V and J are TRBV3-1 (or the pseudogene TRBV3-2) and TRBJ1-1; D might be TRBD1 (5 bases). Trimming took 0 bases from V and 2 from J, leaving 13 bases between them. The CDR3 contains 16 residues. Germline lookup yields CDR1 LGHDT and CDR2 YNNKEL (reference sequence). The CDR3 coding sequence is TGTGCCAGCAGCCAAGAAGCGCAGGGTTTAAACACTGAAGCTTTCTTT. Residues: CASSQEAQGLNTEAFF.

A single count supports this clone. The chain employs TRBV18 and TRBJ1-4; D call uncertain. This CDR3 spans 14 amino acids. V lost 2 bases and J 0 bases, leaving 4 bases between the germline ends. Germline V gene sequence: CDR1 KGHSH, CDR2 LQKENI. This CDR3 is CASSPETTNEKLFF. CDR3 DNA sequence: TGTGCCAGCTCACCAGAGACAACTAATGAAAAACTGTTTTTT.

This sequence joins TRBV12-3 or TRBV12-4 and TRBJ1-1; tentatively, D is TRBD1 (6 bases). The CDR3 consists of 13 residues. Trimming took 10 bases from V and 3 from J, leaving 15 bases between them. The CDR3 reads CAIKQGGHTEAFF. CDR3 nucleotides: TGTGCCATCAAACAGGGCGGGCACACTGAAGCTTTCTTT.

In this sample, this clone turned up a few times. The chain uses TRBV6-1 and TRBJ2-7, with TRBD2 as a possible D gene (5 bases). Germline assignment: CDR1 MNHNS and CDR2 SASEGT. The CDR3 runs to 15 residues. V gave up 0 bases and J gave up 2 bases, with 11 bases separating them. The CDR3 DNA follows: TGTGCCAGCAGTGAAGCGGATAGAGGGCCCTACGAGCAGTACTTC. Translating gives CASSEADRGPYEQYF.

The chain employs TRBV5-8 and TRBJ2-3, with TRBD2 as a possible D gene (6 bases). The CDR3 is made up of 15 amino acids. Trimming left V 3 bases short and J 4 bases short, with 15 bases between. In germline, CDR1 is SGHTS, CDR2 YDEGEE. The CDR3 sequence is CASSWRAGRSDTQYF. The CDR3 DNA sequence: TGTGCCAGCAGCTGGCGGGCGGGGAGGTCAGATACGCAGTATTTT. Variable domain in full (rest from reference TRBV5-8 and TRBJ2-3): EAGVTQSPTHLIKTRGQQATLRCSPISGHTSVYWYQQALGLGLQFLLWYDEGEERNRGNFPPRFSGRQFPNYSSELNVNALELEDSALYLCASSWRAGRSDTQYFGPGTRLTVL.

The chain recombines TRBV29-1 with TRBJ1-1; D gene unclear. Trimming left V 3 bases short and J 3 bases short, with 5 bases between. This CDR3 contains 11 residues. Germline CDR1 is SQVTM and CDR2 is ANQGSEA. This CDR3 reads CSVDRYTEAFF. CDR3 DNA: TGCAGCGTTGACAGATACACTGAAGCTTTCTTT.

The rearrangement uses TRBV2 and TRBJ2-7; 7 bases align to TRBD1. CDR1 and CDR2 (germline): SNHLY, FYNNEI. This CDR3 spans 16 amino acids. J lost 2 bases, V lost 6 bases, and 13 bases had no gene match. In nucleotides, the CDR3 is TGTGCCAGCAGACCCGTAACTAGACAGGGCGCCTACGAGCAGTACTTC. Translation: CASRPVTRQGAYEQYF.

The chain joins TRBV28 to TRBJ1-1; maybe TRBD1 (5 bases). The V and J ends lost 1 base and 0 bases respectively, with 12 bases between them. Germline V CDR1 and CDR2: MDHEN, SYDVKM. This CDR3 comprises 16 residues. CDR3 coding DNA: TGTGCCAGCAGTTTATATGGAGGGGAATTGAACACTGAAGCTTTCTTT. Its protein product is CASSLYGGELNTEAFF. The variable domain in full, completed from reference TRBV28 and TRBJ1-1, reads DVKVTQSSRYLVKRTGEKVFLECVQDMDHENMFWYRQDPGLGLRLIYFSYDVKMKEKGDIPEGYSVSREKKERFSLILESASTNQTSMYLCASSLYGGELNTEAFFGQGTRLTVV.

V is TRBV6-6 and J is TRBJ2-2, with D possibly TRBD1 on 5 matching bases. The CDR3 loop spans 16 amino acids. Germline loops: CDR1 MNHNY, CDR2 SVGAGI (reference sequence). V was shortened by 6 bases and J by 1 base, with 15 bases between the two germline ends. In DNA form, the CDR3 reads TGTGCCAGCAGATGGCTAAGACAGAGGAACACCGGGGAGCTGTTTTTT. Its protein product is CASRWLRQRNTGELFF.

The J gene is TRBJ2-7, the V gene TRBV5-5; TRBD1 matches at 11 bases. The V gene's germline CDR1 is SGHKS and CDR2 YYEKEE (reference sequence). The CDR3 is made up of 14 amino acids. J lost 9 bases, V lost 4 bases, and 9 bases had no gene match. The CDR3 loop reads CASSPGQGGLGQYF. In DNA, the CDR3 is TGTGCCAGCAGCCCGGGACAGGGGGGGCTGGGGCAGTACTTC.

The genes are TRBV15 and TRBJ2-3; D is perhaps TRBD1 (6 bases). The V and J ends lost 3 bases and 2 bases respectively, with 21 bases between them. Germline V lookup: CDR1 LNHNV, CDR2 YYDKDF (reference sequence). The CDR3 is 18 residues long. The CDR3 loop is CATSSPKVQGPYTDTQYF. The CDR3 coding sequence is TGTGCCACCAGCAGCCCAAAGGTACAGGGCCCCTACACAGATACGCAGTATTTT.

The chain employs TRBV13 and TRBJ2-7; TRBD2 agrees at 12 bases. CDR1 and CDR2 (germline): PRHDT, FYEKMQ (reference sequence). This CDR3 is built from 15 residues. V was clipped by 5 bases and J by 3 bases; unmatched bases: 5. CDR3 in DNA: TGTGCCAGCAGCACCAGACTAGCGGGGGACTACGAGCAGTACTTC. Its translation is CASSTRLAGDYEQYF.

This clone appeared once. The chain joins TRBV29-1 to TRBJ1-2; no firm D call. The CDR3 is 14 amino acids. Germline V gene sequence: CDR1 SQVTM, CDR2 ANQGSEA. Deletions cut 6 bases from V and 3 bases from J, with 17 bases between. CDR3 nucleotide sequence: TGCAGCGTGGGCAGGAACCGGGATGACTATGGCTACACCTTC. Its protein is CSVGRNRDDYGYTF.

This clone came up a few times. The chain employs TRBV2 and TRBJ1-2; TRBD1 matches at 10 bases. Per germline, CDR1 SNHLY and CDR2 FYNNEI. Trimming took 5 bases from V and 4 from J; bases not matched to a gene: 7. The CDR3 extends over 15 amino acids. The CDR3 nucleotides are TGTGCCAGCAGTTTCGAGACAGGGGGCTTCTATGGCTACACCTTC. As protein: CASSFETGGFYGYTF.

This chain connects TRBV6-2 or TRBV6-3 to TRBJ2-1; no reliable D call. CDR1 and CDR2 (germline): MNHEY, SVGEGT. This CDR3 comprises 15 residues. V was cut by 0 bases and J by 0 bases, with 6 bases left in between. CDR3 sequence: CASSYSASSYNEQFF. The DNA of the CDR3 is TGTGCCAGCAGTTACTCTGCGAGCTCCTACAATGAGCAGTTCTTC.

The chain couples TRBV19 to TRBJ1-1; a possible D gene is TRBD1 (5 bases). Trimming removed 4 bases at V and 1 base at J, with 13 bases between. The CDR3 totals 15 residues. Germline V lookup: CDR1 LNHDA, CDR2 SQIVND (reference sequence). CDR3 in amino acids: CASSKGRVGNTEAFF. As DNA, the CDR3 is TGTGCCAGTAGTAAGGGCAGGGTAGGGAACACTGAAGCTTTCTTT.

The rearrangement joins TRBV5-4 to TRBJ2-5; 9 bases agree with TRBD2. Trimming at V came to 2 bases and at J to 0 bases, leaving 5 bases not matched to a gene. Per germline, CDR1 SGHNT and CDR2 YYREEE (reference sequence). The CDR3 length is 16 residues. CDR3: CASSFGPSGNQETQYF. The CDR3 coding sequence is TGTGCCAGCAGCTTTGGGCCTAGCGGGAACCAAGAGACCCAGTACTTC.

This chain links TRBV6-6 with TRBJ2-5, with TRBD2 identical over 9 bases. The CDR3 runs to 17 residues. CDR1 and CDR2 from the germline V gene are MNHNY and SVGAGI (reference sequence). V shed 5 bases, J shed 1 base, and the junction held 11 bases outside the gene matches. The CDR3 DNA is TGTGCCAGCAGTCTCCGACTAGCGGCGGCATCCCAAGAGACCCAGTACTTC. Amino acids: CASSLRLAAASQETQYF.

The count of this clone is one. The genes are TRBV5-1 and TRBJ1-2; D is unclear. Trimming shortened V by 2 bases and J by 0 bases, and 11 bases separated the two germline ends. The germline CDR1 and CDR2 sequences are SGHRS and YFSETQ. There are 15 residues in the CDR3. DNA for the CDR3: TGCGCCAGCAGCTTAGCAGACTTTTCTAACTATGGCTACACCTTC. Protein sequence: CASSLADFSNYGYTF.